Below are 11 T cell receptor beta chains sequenced from a single sample in a study of cytomegalovirus exposure and HLA in healthy donors. Both 60 Vbeta primers and 13 Jbeta primers went into the PCR. The method was immunoSEQ multiplex PCR; TCRdb's version includes in-frame clones alone and lacks a portion of them. The sample lists 95,000 to 150,000 clones; about 80% were seen once. The sequenced material came from PBMCs. Receptor source: a woman between 18 and 30 years old in good health and CMV-seronegative.

The chain links TRBV5-1 to TRBJ1-6, with a possible D match to TRBD1 (5 bases). V shed 4 bases and J shed 8 bases, with 13 bases lying between them. This CDR3 is built from 14 residues. The V gene's germline CDR1 is SGHRS and CDR2 YFSETQ. The CDR3 DNA reads as TGCGCCAGCAGCCCCTGGCGGGGGGATTCACCCCTCCACTTT. Residues: CASSPWRGDSPLHF.

This clone has a handful of counts. The chain joins TRBV18 to TRBJ1-2, with 8 bases identical to TRBD1. V was clipped by 2 bases and J by 3 bases; unmatched bases: 11. The germline V gene has CDR1 KGHSH and CDR2 LQKENI. This CDR3 contains 17 residues. DNA of the CDR3: TGTGCCAGCTCACCAGGGACGGGACAGGTCGGCTACTATGGCTACACCTTC. It is translated as CASSPGTGQVGYYGYTF.

The V and J genes are TRBV5-1 and TRBJ1-1, with D maybe TRBD1 (5 bases). The germline V gene encodes CDR1 SGHRS and CDR2 YFSETQ. Trimming stripped 3 bases from V and 3 bases from J, with 9 bases between. The CDR3 length is 13 residues. Written as DNA, the CDR3 is TGCGCCAGCAGCTCGGGGGGGGACACTGAAGCTTTCTTT. Protein: CASSSGGDTEAFF.

The genes are TRBV25-1 and TRBJ2-7; no clear D gene. This CDR3 spans 12 amino acids. Germline V CDR1 and CDR2: MGHDK, SYGVNS. Between the trimmed V and J ends, which lost 7 bases and 6 bases, there was a span of 13 bases. CDR3 DNA: TGTGCCAGCACCCTTCGAGAACGCGAGCAGTACTTC. It is translated as CASTLREREQYF.

The V call is TRBV28, the J call TRBJ1-2, with 9 positions matching TRBD1. CDR1 MDHEN and CDR2 SYDVKM come from the germline V gene. This CDR3 region has 15 residues. V was clipped by 6 bases and J by 4 bases; unmatched bases: 9. CDR3 DNA sequence: TGTGCCAGCAGCTCAACCGGGACAGGGCTCTATGGCTACACCTTC. Encoded protein: CASSSTGTGLYGYTF.

This chain links TRBV7-9 with TRBJ2-7; the match to TRBD2 covers 10 bases. Germline assignment: CDR1 SEHNR and CDR2 FQNEAQ (reference sequence). Germline trimming cut 3 bases from V and 5 bases from J; bases unmatched to any gene: 16. The CDR3 loop spans 18 amino acids. In DNA form, the CDR3 reads TGTGCCAGCAGCTTCTTCGGGCTAGCGGGGGCCCGAGCCCACGAGCAGTACTTC. Translation: CASSFFGLAGARAHEQYF.

The V and J genes are TRBV7-6 and TRBJ1-1; D gene unclear. The CDR3 length is 14 residues. Germline V CDR1 and CDR2: SGHVS, FNYEAQ. The germline V and J ends were trimmed by 5 bases and 1 base, with 11 bases remaining between them. The CDR3 nucleotides read TGTGCCAGCAGCCTCACAGCGGGGAACACTGAAGCTTTCTTT. It yields the protein CASSLTAGNTEAFF.

V and J are TRBV11-3 and TRBJ2-2; tentatively, D is TRBD1 (5 bases). Germline assignment: CDR1 SGHNT and CDR2 YENEEA. Trimming removed 4 bases at V and 6 bases at J, with 27 bases between. The length of the CDR3 is 19 residues. DNA of the CDR3: TGTGCCAGCAGCTCTCCATATTCATTGTGGGGCGCGCCCCCCGGGGAGCTGTTTTTT. Translating gives CASSSPYSLWGAPPGELFF.

The chain has TRBV5-1 and TRBJ2-6, with 7 bases fitting TRBD1. This CDR3 comprises 18 residues. The ends lost 2 bases at V and 0 bases at J; junction bases unmatched: 8. From germline, CDR1 is SGHRS and CDR2 YFSETQ. This CDR3 is CASSFGDSYLSGANVLTF. The CDR3 bases are TGCGCCAGCAGCTTTGGGGACAGCTACCTCTCTGGGGCCAACGTCCTGACTTTC.

V usage is TRBV10-2 and J usage is TRBJ1-5; the match to TRBD1 covers 9 bases. CDR3 size: 15 residues. Germline trimming cut 9 bases from V and 4 bases from J; bases unmatched to any gene: 10. CDR1 is WSHSY, CDR2 SAAADI, per germline. CDR3 in amino acids: CASEDGTGLNQPQHF. CDR3 nucleotide sequence: TGCGCCAGTGAGGACGGGACAGGGCTTAATCAGCCCCAGCATTTT.

V is TRBV4-2 and J is TRBJ1-2; D unclear. CDR1 and CDR2 (germline): LGHNA, YNFKEQ. There are 14 residues in the CDR3. Trimming shortened V by 1 base and J by 1 base, and 7 bases separated the two germline ends. In nucleotides, the CDR3 is TGTGCCAGCAGCCAAGCGGGAGATAACTATGGCTACACCTTC. Encoded protein: CASSQAGDNYGYTF.